Each of the 11 T cell receptor beta chains below was sequenced from the same sample in a study of CXCR3-negative and CXCR3-positive naive CD8 T cells. Study-wide results and caveats: Compared with CXCR3-negative naive cells, CXCR3-positive naive cells showed more hydrophobic TRB CDR3s.

Antigens of these TCRs are unknown. UMI labels and 5' RACE were used to prepare the TRB cDNA libraries. No DNA is given; TCRdb re-called the 5' RACE reads and lists each CDR3 protein once. This repertoire comprises about 60,000 distinct CDR3 sequences; its ten largest clones make up more than 0.5%. Sequenced sample: naive CXCR3+ CD8+ T cells from blood. Documented subset: CD45RO-CCR7+CD27+CD95- naive CD8+ T cells expressing CXCR3 (TNR3+). These receptors were taken from a human donor in good health. Some clones in this sample may be carry-over from other donors' samples.

This chain connects TRBV28 to TRBJ2-2; TCRdb proposes TRBD1, but this gene call is untestable without DNA. The CDR3 consists of 14 residues. Germline lookup yields CDR1 MDHEN and CDR2 SYDVKM. The CDR3 here is CASRNQGNTGELFF.

The chain carries TRBV10-3 and TRBJ1-1; the TCRdb D gene call, TRBD1, has no DNA to confirm it. The CDR3 runs 12 residues. Germline V lookup: CDR1 ENHRY, CDR2 SYGVKD. The CDR3 loop is CAIRTGDTEAFF.

The chain couples TRBV5-1 to TRBJ2-1. The CDR3 is made up of 14 amino acids. CDR1 is SGHRS and CDR2 is YFSETQ in the germline V gene. CDR3 amino acids: CASSLGPIYNEQFF.

This chain uses TRBV7-9 with TRBJ1-1; TCRdb reports TRBD1, a call that lacks DNA to check it against. Germline V lookup: CDR1 SEHNR, CDR2 FQNEAQ (reference sequence). The CDR3 extends over 13 amino acids. CDR3 region: CASSFPGPQEAFF.

V gene TRBV10-3 combines with J gene TRBJ2-7; the D call of TRBD1 rests on TCRdb alone, since no DNA is present to check it. Looked up from germline, CDR1 is ENHRY and CDR2 is SYGVKD. CDR3 length: 13 residues. The CDR3 sequence is CAISEPLQDEQYF.

The chain couples TRBV6-5 to TRBJ2-1. Looked up from germline, CDR1 is MNHEY and CDR2 is SVGAGI. The CDR3 has 13 amino acids. CDR3 sequence: CASSYSEVGEQFF.

The V gene is TRBV18, the J gene TRBJ1-3. CDR1 and CDR2 (germline): KGHSH, LQKENI. CDR3 length equals 13 residues. CDR3 in amino acids: CASSPPPGNTIYF.

V gene TRBV7-9 combines with J gene TRBJ2-7; absent DNA, TCRdb's TRBD2 call cannot be checked. The germline gives CDR1 SEHNR, CDR2 FQNEAQ (reference sequence). The CDR3 has 18 amino acids. The CDR3 protein is CASSNSAGLAAPSYEQYF.

V and J are TRBV29-1 and TRBJ2-5; the D call from TCRdb, TRBD1, cannot be confirmed without DNA. Germline lookup yields CDR1 SQVTM and CDR2 ANQGSEA. The CDR3 spans 12 residues. The CDR3 loop reads CSAMTGRETQYF.

This chain connects TRBV15 to TRBJ1-1; TCRdb designates TRBD1, a call that cannot be tested without DNA. The length of the CDR3 is 15 residues. The germline gives CDR1 LNHNV, CDR2 YYDKDF (reference sequence). This chain's CDR3 is CATSRAGQGGTEAFF.

The chain employs TRBV29-1 and TRBJ2-1; lacking DNA, the TRBD1 call made by TCRdb goes unchecked. The CDR3 contains 15 residues. The V gene's germline CDR1 is SQVTM and CDR2 ANQGSEA. The CDR3 region is CSVVPPSGTYNEQFF.